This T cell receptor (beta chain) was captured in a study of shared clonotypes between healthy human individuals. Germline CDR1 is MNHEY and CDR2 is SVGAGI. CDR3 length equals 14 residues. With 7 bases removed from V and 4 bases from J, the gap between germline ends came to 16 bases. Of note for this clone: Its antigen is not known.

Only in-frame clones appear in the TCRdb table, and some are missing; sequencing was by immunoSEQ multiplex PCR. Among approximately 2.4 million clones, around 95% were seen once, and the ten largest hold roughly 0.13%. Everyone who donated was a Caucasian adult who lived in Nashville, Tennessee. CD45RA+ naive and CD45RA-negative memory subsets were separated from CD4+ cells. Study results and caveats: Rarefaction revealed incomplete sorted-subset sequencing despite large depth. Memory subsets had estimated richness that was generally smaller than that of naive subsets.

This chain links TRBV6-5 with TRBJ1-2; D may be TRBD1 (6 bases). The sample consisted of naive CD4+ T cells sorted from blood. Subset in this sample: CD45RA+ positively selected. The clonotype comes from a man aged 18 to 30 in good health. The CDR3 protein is CASISLRGAYGYTF. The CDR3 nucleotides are TGTGCCAGCATTTCTCTTCGGGGGGCCTATGGCTACACCTTC.